The present T cell receptor (beta chain) was sequenced within a study of blood T cell repertoires in COVID-19. About the study: Donors in the United States, Italy and Spain gave samples during acute or convalescent COVID-19. T cells, B-cell-depleted T cells, or PBMCs provided the cDNA or gDNA that served as material.

Methods used by the authors: It was from reference gene primer amplification that nucleated cell counts were estimated. Sequencing was performed with immunoSEQ multiplex PCR; in TCRdb, only in-frame clones are kept and a portion is missing. D and trimming come from the DNA, and the V and J calls and clone size come from that table. There are 70,000 to 90,000 clones in the sample; approximately 92% occur only once, and less than 9% lies in the top ten. Germline CDR1 and CDR2: SNHLY and FYNNEI. V lost 5 bases and J 1 base, leaving 6 bases between the germline ends. The CDR3 length is 13 residues. What was sequenced was peripheral blood. J is TRBJ1-5 and V is TRBV2; D perhaps matches TRBD1 (5 bases). The sequence derives from a human donor in a cohort sampled during active COVID-19. CDR3 amino acids: CASSRGSNQPQHF. The DNA for the CDR3 is TGTGCCAGCAGTCGGGGGAGCAATCAGCCCCAGCATTTT.